The table lists the clone carrying this TCR beta chain with many counts. The method for making cDNA was 5'RACE, and it used 10-nucleotide random UMIs. TCRdb reprocessed the 5' RACE reads via MiXCR and lists one record per CDR3 protein. The sample lists approximately 32,000 distinct CDR3 sequences; roughly 14% were seen once. The data belong to a study of neurological immune-mediated disorders. The CDR3 totals 13 residues. The ends were cut back, 3 bases at V and 2 bases at J, with 8 bases in the middle. The germline V gene has CDR1 LGHDT and CDR2 YNNKEL (reference sequence). The sample consisted of PBMCs. The source of this sequence is a man aged 65-85 years in good health. The rearrangement links TRBV3-1 to TRBJ2-7; D gene ambiguous. The chain's CDR3 is CASSHPPAYEQYF. As DNA, the CDR3 is TGTGCCAGCAGCCATCCCCCGGCCTACGAGCAGTACTTC.